The 30 T cell receptor beta chains in this list originate from one sample, sequenced in a study of shared clonotypes between healthy human individuals. Libraries were prepared by immunoSEQ multiplex PCR; TCRdb keeps only in-frame clonotypes and omits some of them. The table shows 2 million to 2.5 million clones, with approximately 94% occurring only once. Naive CD8 isolation took CD45RO-negative cells positively selected for CCR7 and excluded terminally differentiated effector memory CD45RA+ cells. Material: naive CD8+ T cells from PBMCs. The source is a man younger than 35 in good health. Some clones in this sample may be carry-over from other donors' samples.

As concerns this clone: The same CDR3 is also encoded by other DNA sequences in this sample. The chain carries TRBV29-1 and TRBJ1-2, with 11 bases that match TRBD1. The CDR3 totals 13 residues. V gave up 6 bases and J gave up 4 bases; unmatched junction bases: 4. The germline CDR1 and CDR2 sequences are SQVTM and ANQGSEA. The CDR3 DNA reads as TGCAGCGTCAGGACAGGGGGCGCCTATGGCTACACCTTC. Protein sequence: CSVRTGGAYGYTF.

The V gene is TRBV5-5, the J gene TRBJ1-1; D is uncertain. There are 11 residues in the CDR3. V was clipped by 5 bases and J by 7 bases, with 9 bases between them. Germline V CDR1 and CDR2: SGHKS, YYEKEE (reference sequence). The CDR3 DNA is TGTGCCAGCAGTTTAGGGTTTGAAGCTTTCTTT. The encoded protein is CASSLGFEAFF.

Concerning this clone: The same CDR3 also results from other DNA sequences found in this sample. The chain recombines TRBV5-6 with TRBJ1-2; 7 bases map to TRBD1. Trimming at V came to 0 bases and at J to 7 bases, leaving 6 bases not matched to a gene. The CDR3 has 14 amino acids. The V gene's germline CDR1 is SGHDT and CDR2 YYEEEE. The CDR3 sequence: CASSLGTGLAGYTF. The CDR3 DNA follows: TGTGCCAGCAGCTTGGGGACAGGTTTGGCTGGCTACACCTTC.

The DNA for the CDR3 is TGCAGCGCCACCGGCACCTACGAGCAGTACTTC. This codes for CSATGTYEQYF. The chain couples TRBV29-1 to TRBJ2-7; D is unresolved. The CDR3 consists of 11 residues. Trimming cost V 7 bases and J 2 bases, with 9 bases left between them. Germline V CDR1 and CDR2: SQVTM, ANQGSEA.

The V gene is TRBV27, the J gene TRBJ2-3, with unresolved D. This CDR3 is 15 amino acids long. Trimming shortened V by 5 bases and J by 4 bases, and 16 bases separated the two germline ends. CDR1 and CDR2 (germline): MNHEY, SMNVEV (reference sequence). The CDR3 is CASSPNLLLSDTQYF. CDR3 sequence (DNA): TGTGCCAGCAGTCCAAATTTACTACTTTCAGATACGCAGTATTTT.

On this clone itself: The identical CDR3 is also encoded by other nucleotide sequences in the sample. This rearrangement joins TRBV27 to TRBJ2-7; D might be TRBD1 or TRBD2, each matching 5 bases. Germline V gene lookup returns CDR1 MNHEY and CDR2 SMNVEV (reference sequence). CDR3 length: 13 residues. V lost 5 bases to trimming and J lost 3 bases, with 11 bases between them. The chain's CDR3 is CASSLGTVYEQYF. The CDR3, as DNA: TGTGCCAGCAGTCTTGGGACGGTCTACGAGCAGTACTTC.

This clone was seen only once. V gene TRBV7-9 combines with J gene TRBJ2-7; a possible D gene is TRBD2 (6 bases). The germline V gene encodes CDR1 SEHNR and CDR2 FQNEAQ (reference sequence). This CDR3 spans 13 amino acids. V was pared by 7 bases and J by 2 bases, with 12 bases between. The CDR3 region is CASTGGETYEQYF. The CDR3 nucleotides read TGTGCCAGCACGGGCGGGGAGACCTACGAGCAGTACTTC.

Of note for this clone: The same CDR3 arises from other DNA sequences in this sample as well. The V call is TRBV20-1, the J call TRBJ2-1; D not certain. CDR3 length: 10 residues. CDR1 DFQATT and CDR2 SNEGSKA come from the germline V gene (reference sequence). The V end lost 2 bases, the J end lost 5 bases, and 1 base lay between the germline ends. The CDR3 loop reads CSARNNEQFF. The CDR3 region has the DNA TGCAGTGCTAGAAACAATGAGCAGTTCTTC.

The chain recombines TRBV6-1 with TRBJ2-1; D gene uncertain. Germline V gene data show CDR1 as MNHNS and CDR2 as SASEGT. V was shortened by 4 bases and J by 4 bases, with 17 bases between the two germline ends. This CDR3 comprises 16 residues. The CDR3 protein is CASSVLRMGSYNEQFF. As DNA, the CDR3 is TGTGCCAGCAGTGTCCTCCGGATGGGTTCTTACAATGAGCAGTTCTTC.

The chain recombines TRBV4-1 with TRBJ2-3; D gene uncertain. This CDR3 comprises 18 residues. Trimming stripped 0 bases from V and 0 bases from J, with 16 bases between. Germline CDR1 reads MGHRA; CDR2 reads YSYEKL. The CDR3 sequence: CASSQDFPVALSTDTQYF. Here the CDR3 DNA reads TGCGCCAGCAGCCAAGATTTCCCAGTAGCCCTGAGCACAGATACGCAGTATTTT.

The CDR3 coding sequence is TGTGCCAGCAGTTACTCGGCCTATGGCTACACCTTC. Protein: CASSYSAYGYTF. V gene TRBV6-6 combines with J gene TRBJ1-2; D not certain. Germline CDR1 MNHNY, CDR2 SVGAGI (reference sequence). The CDR3 has 12 residues. The V end lost 0 bases, the J end lost 4 bases, and 3 bases lay between the germline ends.

V and J are TRBV9 and TRBJ1-2; 7 bases are shared with TRBD1. The CDR3 is made up of 15 amino acids. The junction had 14 bases not matched to a gene; V was cut back by 4 bases and J by 8 bases. Per germline, CDR1 SGDLS and CDR2 YYNGEE. CDR3 loop: CASSPRLEGAGGYTF. In DNA, the CDR3 is TGTGCCAGCAGCCCACGTTTGGAGGGGGCGGGAGGCTACACCTTC.

V usage is TRBV29-1 and J usage is TRBJ1-2, with a tentative D call TRBD1 (5 bases). This CDR3 is 14 amino acids long. The V and J ends lost 5 bases and 2 bases respectively, with 15 bases between them. Germline CDR1 reads SQVTM; CDR2 reads ANQGSEA. In DNA, the CDR3 is TGCAGCGTTCCCGGCGAGGGGCTCAACTATGGCTACACCTTC. This encodes CSVPGEGLNYGYTF.

V gene TRBV29-1 combines with J gene TRBJ2-7, with D maybe TRBD2 (6 bases). Germline CDR1 and CDR2: SQVTM and ANQGSEA. V was pared by 3 bases and J by 0 bases, with 12 bases between. CDR3 length: 14 residues. The CDR3 nucleotides are TGCAGCGTTGAGTTAGCGGAGAGCTCCTACGAGCAGTACTTC. Encoded protein: CSVELAESSYEQYF.

This chain joins TRBV7-9 and TRBJ1-1; D gene uncertain. The germline CDR1 and CDR2 sequences are SEHNR and FQNEAQ (reference sequence). The V and J ends lost 1 base and 8 bases respectively, with 14 bases between them. The CDR3 loop spans 14 amino acids. CDR3: CASSLVLEPLEAFF. The CDR3 DNA reads as TGTGCCAGCAGCTTAGTTCTCGAGCCGTTAGAAGCTTTCTTT.

V and J are TRBV9 and TRBJ2-1; 13 positions agree with TRBD2. CDR1 SGDLS and CDR2 YYNGEE come from the germline V gene. CDR3 length: 19 amino acids. V trimming: 2 bases; J trimming: 10 bases; junction bases outside the gene matches: 18. The CDR3 DNA sequence: TGTGCCAGCAGCGTCGGACTGGGCTACGGACTAGCGGGAGCAGAGGAGCAGTTCTTC. Amino acid sequence: CASSVGLGYGLAGAEEQFF.

The J gene is TRBJ2-1, the V gene TRBV10-1; D is unresolved. Deletions cut 2 bases from V and 9 bases from J, with 14 bases between. Looked up from germline, CDR1 is WNHNN and CDR2 is SYGVQD (reference sequence). The CDR3 covers 14 residues. CDR3 amino acids: CASSEGAPLGEQFF. In nucleotides, the CDR3 is TGCGCCAGCAGTGAGGGAGCCCCCTTGGGTGAGCAGTTCTTC.

The V gene is TRBV11-2, the J gene TRBJ1-1; perhaps TRBD1 as D (6 bases). Trimming shortened V by 1 base and J by 1 base, and 16 bases separated the two germline ends. Germline-derived CDR1 and CDR2 are SGHAT and FQNNGV. The CDR3 length is 17 residues. The CDR3: CASSLGGAGPKNTEAFF. The CDR3 DNA sequence: TGTGCCAGCAGCTTAGGGGGGGCCGGGCCAAAGAACACTGAAGCTTTCTTT.

This chain links TRBV4-1 with TRBJ2-4; possibly TRBD1 for D (5 bases). This CDR3 is 14 amino acids long. Trimming left V 8 bases short and J 2 bases short, with 13 bases between. The germline V gene has CDR1 MGHRA and CDR2 YSYEKL. CDR3 loop: CASATPGSKNIQYF. CDR3 in DNA: TGCGCCAGCGCTACGCCAGGGTCCAAAAACATTCAGTACTTC.

This chain connects TRBV7-2 to TRBJ2-3; D perhaps matches TRBD2 (5 bases). The CDR3 covers 16 residues. Trimming took 1 base from V and 2 from J, leaving 13 bases between them. Per the germline V gene, CDR1 is SGHTA and CDR2 is FQGNSA. The CDR3 loop is CASSLGVLEYTDTQYF. The DNA of the CDR3 is TGTGCCAGCAGCTTAGGAGTACTAGAGTACACAGATACGCAGTATTTT. Using reference TRBV7-2 and TRBJ2-3 for the parts outside the CDR3, the full variable domain is GAGVSQSPSNKVTEKGKDVELRCDPISGHTALYWYRQSLGQGLEFLIYFQGNSAPDKSGLPSDRFSAERTGGSVSTLTIQRTQQEDSAVYLCASSLGVLEYTDTQYFGPGTRLTVL.

The J gene is TRBJ1-5, the V gene TRBV30, with D perhaps TRBD1 (5 bases). Per the germline V gene, CDR1 is GTSNPN and CDR2 is SVGIG (reference sequence). The CDR3 is made up of 15 amino acids. V was pared by 0 bases and J by 2 bases, with 11 bases between. The CDR3 is CAWSVWGGGNQPQHF. The CDR3 nucleotides are TGTGCCTGGAGTGTTTGGGGAGGGGGCAATCAGCCCCAGCATTTT. The variable domain in full, with the rest retrieved from reference TRBV30 and TRBJ1-5, is SQTIHQWPATLVQPVGSPLSLECTVEGTSNPNLYWYRQAAGRGLQLLFYSVGIGQISSEVPQNLSASRPQDRQFILSSKKLLLSDSGFYLCAWSVWGGGNQPQHFGDGTRLSIL.

This sequence joins TRBV28 and TRBJ1-5; no clear D gene. V gave up 5 bases and J gave up 7 bases, with 21 bases separating them. Germline V CDR1 and CDR2: MDHEN, SYDVKM. This CDR3 is built from 16 residues. The CDR3 DNA follows: TGTGCCAGCAGTCTAGGCGGCCTCGGCCCCAGGCAGCCCCAGCATTTT. The encoded protein is CASSLGGLGPRQPQHF.

This chain links TRBV25-1 with TRBJ1-2, with TRBD1 matching over 7 bases. The V gene end was trimmed by 4 bases and the J gene end by 5 bases; junction bases not matched to a gene: 10. This CDR3 is 15 amino acids long. Germline CDR1 and CDR2: MGHDK and SYGVNS. The CDR3 nucleotides are TGTGCCAGCAGTGTAGGGTCAGGGGGTGAGTATGGCTACACCTTC. Translation: CASSVGSGGEYGYTF.

The rearrangement links TRBV11-3 to TRBJ2-1; perhaps TRBD1 as D (7 bases). Looked up from germline, CDR1 is SGHNT and CDR2 is YENEEA. The CDR3 covers 18 residues. Trimming left V 1 base short and J 10 bases short, with 26 bases between. The CDR3 loop reads CASSLAMSGTASGGEQFF. The CDR3 DNA is TGTGCCAGCAGCTTAGCCATGTCCGGGACAGCCTCAGGGGGGGAGCAGTTCTTC. Variable domain in full (rest from reference TRBV11-3 and TRBJ2-1): EAGVVQSPRYKIIEKKQPVAFWCNPISGHNTLYWYLQNLGQGPELLIRYENEEAVDDSQLPKDRFSAERLKGVDSTLKIQPAELGDSAVYLCASSLAMSGTASGGEQFFGPGTRLTVL.

The chain has TRBV27 and TRBJ2-7; D not certain. The V gene's germline CDR1 is MNHEY and CDR2 SMNVEV (reference sequence). This CDR3 has 13 amino acids. The V gene lost 5 bases and the J gene lost 1 base, with 9 bases spanning the gap. The CDR3 DNA sequence: TGTGCCAGCAGTCCCTCTCCATCCTACGAGCAGTACTTC. It encodes CASSPSPSYEQYF.

The genes are TRBV6-6 and TRBJ1-2; D is uncertain. Germline V gives CDR1 MNHNY, CDR2 SVGAGI (reference sequence). Trimming pared 0 bases from V and 0 bases from J, leaving 8 bases between. The CDR3 runs 15 residues. The CDR3 coding sequence is TGTGCCAGCAGTTACTCGATAGCCCCTAACTATGGCTACACCTTC. Its translation is CASSYSIAPNYGYTF.

The rearrangement links TRBV6-5 to TRBJ1-5; D is unresolved. Germline V gene sequence: CDR1 MNHEY, CDR2 SVGAGI. CDR3 length equals 12 residues. V lost 5 bases, J lost 8 bases, and 10 bases lay in between. This CDR3 reads CASSALEEPQHF. DNA for the CDR3: TGTGCCAGCAGTGCCCTTGAAGAGCCCCAGCATTTT.

This sequence joins TRBV6-1 and TRBJ2-6; 8 bases align to TRBD1. The CDR3 is 18 residues long. V dropped 2 bases and J dropped 0; count of bases not matched to a gene: 6. The V gene's germline CDR1 is MNHNS and CDR2 SASEGT. The CDR3 DNA reads TGTGCCAGCAGTGAACGGGACAGGTTTATCTCTGGGGCCAACGTCCTGACTTTC. This encodes CASSERDRFISGANVLTF.

The chain has TRBV13 and TRBJ2-3; tentative D call: TRBD1 (6 bases). Germline assignment: CDR1 PRHDT and CDR2 FYEKMQ (reference sequence). The CDR3 contains 16 residues. Trimming stripped 0 bases from V and 2 bases from J, with 12 bases between. CDR3 DNA: TGTGCCAGCAGCTTAGGGGACAGTCTTCCCACAGATACGCAGTATTTT. Protein product: CASSLGDSLPTDTQYF.

Details on this clone: Other DNA sequences in this sample translate to the same CDR3. V is TRBV27 and J is TRBJ2-7, with 8 nucleotides matching TRBD2. Losses at the gene ends were 4 bases for V and 6 bases for J; bases not matched to a gene: 5. The CDR3 length is 13 residues. Germline CDR1 reads MNHEY; CDR2 reads SMNVEV (reference sequence). The DNA of the CDR3 is TGTGCCAGCAGTTACACCGGGGGGGGCGAGCAGTACTTC. Translation: CASSYTGGGEQYF.